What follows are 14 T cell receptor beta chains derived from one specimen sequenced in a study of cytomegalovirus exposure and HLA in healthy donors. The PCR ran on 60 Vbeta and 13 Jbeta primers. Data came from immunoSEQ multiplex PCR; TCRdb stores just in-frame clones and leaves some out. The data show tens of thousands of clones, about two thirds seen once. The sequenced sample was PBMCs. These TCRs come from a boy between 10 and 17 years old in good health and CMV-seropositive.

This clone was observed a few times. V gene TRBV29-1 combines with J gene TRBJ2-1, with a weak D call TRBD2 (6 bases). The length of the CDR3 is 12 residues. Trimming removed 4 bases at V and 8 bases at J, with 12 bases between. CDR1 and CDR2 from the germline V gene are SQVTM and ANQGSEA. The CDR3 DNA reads TGCAGCGTTGGGCAGGGAGGAGATGAGCAGTTCTTC. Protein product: CSVGQGGDEQFF.

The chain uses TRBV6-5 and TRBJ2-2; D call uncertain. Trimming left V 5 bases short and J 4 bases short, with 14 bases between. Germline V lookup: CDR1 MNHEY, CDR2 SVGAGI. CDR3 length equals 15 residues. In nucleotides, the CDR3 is TGTGCCAGCAGTGCCCTCTCCGGGTCCACCGGGGAGCTGTTTTTT. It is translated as CASSALSGSTGELFF.

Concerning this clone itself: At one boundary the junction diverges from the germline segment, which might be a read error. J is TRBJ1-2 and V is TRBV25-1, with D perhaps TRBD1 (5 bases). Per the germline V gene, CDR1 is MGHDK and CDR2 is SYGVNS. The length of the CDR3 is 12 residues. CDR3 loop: CASSAGNYGYPF. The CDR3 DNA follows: TGTGCCAGCAGTGCAGGGAACTATGGCTACCCCTTC.

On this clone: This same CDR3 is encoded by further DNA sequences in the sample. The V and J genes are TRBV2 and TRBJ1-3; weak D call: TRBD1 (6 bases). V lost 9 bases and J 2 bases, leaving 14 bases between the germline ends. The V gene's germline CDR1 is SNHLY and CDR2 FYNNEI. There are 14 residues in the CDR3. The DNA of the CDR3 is TGTGCCAGTCGACCCCAGGGGCCTGGAAACACCATATATTTT. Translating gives CASRPQGPGNTIYF.

This chain's CDR3 is CASSPPQGMNTEAFF. Here the CDR3 DNA reads TGTGCCAGCTCACCACCGCAGGGGATGAACACTGAAGCTTTCTTT. This chain links TRBV18 with TRBJ1-1; TRBD1 might be the D (6 bases). CDR1 and CDR2 (germline): KGHSH, LQKENI. The CDR3 contains 15 residues. Trimming removed 0 bases at V and 0 bases at J, with 8 bases between.

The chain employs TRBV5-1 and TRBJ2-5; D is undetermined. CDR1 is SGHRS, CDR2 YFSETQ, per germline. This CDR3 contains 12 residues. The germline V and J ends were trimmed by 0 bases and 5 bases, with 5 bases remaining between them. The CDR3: CASSLAGETQYF. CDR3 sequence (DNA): TGCGCCAGCAGCTTGGCCGGGGAGACCCAGTACTTC.

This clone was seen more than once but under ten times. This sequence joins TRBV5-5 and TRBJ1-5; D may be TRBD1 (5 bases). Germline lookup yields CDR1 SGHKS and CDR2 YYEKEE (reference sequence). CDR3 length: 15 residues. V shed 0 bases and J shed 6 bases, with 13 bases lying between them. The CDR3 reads CASSLEGREGQPQHF. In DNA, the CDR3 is TGTGCCAGCAGCTTGGAGGGCAGGGAAGGTCAGCCCCAGCATTTT.

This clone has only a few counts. The CDR3, as DNA: TGTGCCAGCAGCGGGACAGGGGGAAACACTGAAGCTTTCTTT. As protein: CASSGTGGNTEAFF. V usage is TRBV5-6 and J usage is TRBJ1-1, with 11 positions matching TRBD1. This CDR3 region has 14 residues. Losses at the gene ends were 4 bases for V and 2 bases for J; bases not matched to a gene: 1. Per the germline V gene, CDR1 is SGHDT and CDR2 is YYEEEE.

Written as DNA, the CDR3 is TGTGCCAGCAGCGTCTCAGGGGAGACCCAGTACTTC. Its translation is CASSVSGETQYF. J is TRBJ2-5 and V is TRBV9; TRBD1 might be the D (5 bases). CDR1 is SGDLS, CDR2 YYNGEE, per germline. Trimming stripped 2 bases from V and 5 bases from J, with 7 bases between. This CDR3 has 12 amino acids.

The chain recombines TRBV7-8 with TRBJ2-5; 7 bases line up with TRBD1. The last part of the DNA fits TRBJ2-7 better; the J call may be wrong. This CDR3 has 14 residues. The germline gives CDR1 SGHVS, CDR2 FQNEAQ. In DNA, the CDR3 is TGTGCCAGCAGCTTCAGGGGGAAAAGCTACGAGCAGTACTTC. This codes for CASSFRGKSYEQYF.

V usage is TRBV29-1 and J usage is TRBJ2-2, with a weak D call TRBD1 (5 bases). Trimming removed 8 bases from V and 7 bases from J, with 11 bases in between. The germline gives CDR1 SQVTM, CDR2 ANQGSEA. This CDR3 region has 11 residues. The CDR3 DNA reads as TGCAGCCCAGGCAGGGTCGGGGAGCTGTTTTTT. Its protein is CSPGRVGELFF.

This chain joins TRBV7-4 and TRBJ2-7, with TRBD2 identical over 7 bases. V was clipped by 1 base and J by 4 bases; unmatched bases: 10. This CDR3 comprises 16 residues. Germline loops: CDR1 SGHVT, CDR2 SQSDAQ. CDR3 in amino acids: CASSLVGGTVWYEQYF. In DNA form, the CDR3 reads TGTGCCAGCAGCTTAGTGGGGGGGACTGTTTGGTACGAGCAGTACTTC. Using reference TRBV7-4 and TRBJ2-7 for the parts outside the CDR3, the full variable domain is GAGVSQSPRYKVAKRGRDVALRCDSISGHVTLYWYRQTLGQGSEVLTYSQSDAQRDKSGRPSGRFSAERPERSVSTLKIQRTEQGDSAVYLCASSLVGGTVWYEQYFGPGTRLTVT.

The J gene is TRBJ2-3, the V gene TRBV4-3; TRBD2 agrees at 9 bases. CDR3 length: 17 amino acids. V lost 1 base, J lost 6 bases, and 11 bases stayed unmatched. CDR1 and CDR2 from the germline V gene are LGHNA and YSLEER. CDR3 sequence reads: CASSQGDLAGAGDTQYF. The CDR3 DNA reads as TGCGCCAGCAGCCAAGGGGACTTAGCGGGAGCGGGTGATACGCAGTATTTT.

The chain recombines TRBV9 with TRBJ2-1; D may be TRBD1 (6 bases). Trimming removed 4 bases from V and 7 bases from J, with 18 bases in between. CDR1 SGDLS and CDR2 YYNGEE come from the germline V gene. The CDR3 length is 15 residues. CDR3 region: CASSITPGERNEQFF. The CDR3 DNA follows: TGTGCCAGCAGCATTACCCCAGGGGAGCGGAATGAGCAGTTCTTC.